Reported below is one TCR beta chain. The data were taken from a study of T cell clonotyping in hematopoietic cell transplantation. CDR3 length: 15 amino acids. Between the trimmed V and J ends, which lost 0 bases and 11 bases, there was a span of 16 bases. Per germline, CDR1 SGHDN and CDR2 FVKESK. Data came from immunoSEQ multiplex PCR; TCRdb stores just in-frame clones and leaves some out. The sample holds 5,000 to 6,000 clones, about 88% seen once. The time point: recipient sample about 28 days before transplant, after cytoreduction. The sequence was obtained from a man in his sixties with acute myeloid leukemia. Some clones in this sample may be carry-over from other donors' samples. Sequencing was performed on peripheral blood mononuclear cells, taken before stem cell transplant. The gene calls are TRBV14 and TRBJ2-2; maybe TRBD2 (5 bases). The CDR3 loop is CASSQDLRAARELFF. CDR3 in DNA: TGTGCCAGCAGCCAAGATTTGCGGGCGGCGAGAGAGCTGTTTTTT.